This T cell receptor (beta chain) stems from a study of early stage breast cancer tumors. TCRdb's copy holds only in-frame clones and misses some; the assay was immunoSEQ multiplex PCR. This sample has 25,000 to 35,000 clones, with roughly four fifths found just once. Broader study findings: Blood repertoires resembled normal breast more than tumor.

Concerning this clone: No antigen is known for it.

The germline V gene has CDR1 MNHNY and CDR2 SVGAGI (reference sequence). With 5 bases clipped from V and 4 bases from J, the junction kept 7 bases outside the gene matches. This CDR3 comprises 14 residues. Input material: blood. V gene TRBV6-6 combines with J gene TRBJ1-1, with TRBD1 matching 7 bases. The sequence was obtained from a person in their 40s with breast cancer. The CDR3 DNA sequence: TGTGCCAGCAGTCCCCGGACAGGCGGCACTGAAGCTTTCTTT. Translation gives CASSPRTGGTEAFF.